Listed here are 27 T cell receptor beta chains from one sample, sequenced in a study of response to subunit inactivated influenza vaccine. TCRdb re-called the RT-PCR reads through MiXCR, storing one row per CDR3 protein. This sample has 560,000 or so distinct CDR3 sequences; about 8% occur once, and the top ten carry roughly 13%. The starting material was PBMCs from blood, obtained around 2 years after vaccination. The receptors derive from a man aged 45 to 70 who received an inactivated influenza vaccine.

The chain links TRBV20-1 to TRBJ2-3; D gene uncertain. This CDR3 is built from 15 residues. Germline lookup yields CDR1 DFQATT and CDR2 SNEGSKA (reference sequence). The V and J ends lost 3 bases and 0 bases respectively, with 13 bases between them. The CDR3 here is CSASYAFLSTDTQYF. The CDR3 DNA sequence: TGCAGTGCTAGTTACGCCTTCCTCAGCACAGATACGCAGTATTTT.

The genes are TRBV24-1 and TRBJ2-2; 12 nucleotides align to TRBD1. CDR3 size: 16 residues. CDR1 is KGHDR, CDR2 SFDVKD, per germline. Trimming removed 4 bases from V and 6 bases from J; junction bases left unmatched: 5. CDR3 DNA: TGTGCCACCAGTGACCTGGGACAGGGGGCGGCCGGGGAGCTGTTTTTT. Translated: CATSDLGQGAAGELFF.

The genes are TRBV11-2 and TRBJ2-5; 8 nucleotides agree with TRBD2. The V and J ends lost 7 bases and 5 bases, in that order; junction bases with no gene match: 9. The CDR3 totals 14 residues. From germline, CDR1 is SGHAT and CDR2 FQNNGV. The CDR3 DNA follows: TGTGCCAGCACCCCCCCGGGGGGGCGCGAGACCCAGTACTTC. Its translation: CASTPPGGRETQYF.

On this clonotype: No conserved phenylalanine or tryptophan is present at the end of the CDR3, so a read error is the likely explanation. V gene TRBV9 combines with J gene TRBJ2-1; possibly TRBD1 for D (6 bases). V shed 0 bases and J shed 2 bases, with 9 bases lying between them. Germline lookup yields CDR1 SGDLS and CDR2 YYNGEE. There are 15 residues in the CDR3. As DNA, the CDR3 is TGTGCCAGCAGCGTAGAGGGGACAACCTACAATGAGCAGTTCTTA. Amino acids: CASSVEGTTYNEQFL.

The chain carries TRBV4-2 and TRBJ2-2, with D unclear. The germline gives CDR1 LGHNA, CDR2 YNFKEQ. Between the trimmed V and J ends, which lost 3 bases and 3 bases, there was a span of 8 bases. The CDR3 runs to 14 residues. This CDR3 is CASSQRQYTGELFF. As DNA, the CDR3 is TGTGCCAGCAGCCAGCGGCAGTACACCGGGGAGCTGTTTTTT.

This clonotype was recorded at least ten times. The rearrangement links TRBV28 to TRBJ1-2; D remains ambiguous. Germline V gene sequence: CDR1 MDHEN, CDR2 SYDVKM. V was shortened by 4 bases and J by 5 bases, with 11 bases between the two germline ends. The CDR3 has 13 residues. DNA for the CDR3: TGTGCCAGCAGTTCCCCGGGAGATTATGGCTACACCTTC. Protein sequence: CASSSPGDYGYTF.

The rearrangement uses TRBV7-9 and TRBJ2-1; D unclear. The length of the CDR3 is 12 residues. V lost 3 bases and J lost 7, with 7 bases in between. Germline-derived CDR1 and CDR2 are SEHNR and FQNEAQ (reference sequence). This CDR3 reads CASSFKYNEQFF. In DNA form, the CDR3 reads TGTGCCAGCAGCTTCAAATATAATGAGCAGTTCTTC.

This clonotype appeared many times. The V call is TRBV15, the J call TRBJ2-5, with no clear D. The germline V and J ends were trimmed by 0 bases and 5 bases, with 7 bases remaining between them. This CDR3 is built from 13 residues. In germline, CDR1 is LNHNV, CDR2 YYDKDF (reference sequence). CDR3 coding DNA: TGTGCCACCAGCAGAGATGTAGGGGAGACCCAGTACTTC. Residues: CATSRDVGETQYF.

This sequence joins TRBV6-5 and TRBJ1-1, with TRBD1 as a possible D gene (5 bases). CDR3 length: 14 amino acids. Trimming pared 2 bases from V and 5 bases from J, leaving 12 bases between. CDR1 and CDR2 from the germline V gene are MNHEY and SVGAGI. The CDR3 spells CASSYRKGHTEAFF. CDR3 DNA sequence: TGTGCCAGCAGTTACCGAAAGGGGCATACTGAAGCTTTCTTT.

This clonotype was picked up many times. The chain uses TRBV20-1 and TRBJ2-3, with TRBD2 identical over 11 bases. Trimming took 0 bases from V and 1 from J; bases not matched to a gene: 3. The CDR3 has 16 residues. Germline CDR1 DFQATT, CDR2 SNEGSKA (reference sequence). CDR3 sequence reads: CSARDWTSGRTDTQYF. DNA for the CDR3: TGCAGTGCTAGAGATTGGACTAGCGGGCGCACAGATACGCAGTATTTT.

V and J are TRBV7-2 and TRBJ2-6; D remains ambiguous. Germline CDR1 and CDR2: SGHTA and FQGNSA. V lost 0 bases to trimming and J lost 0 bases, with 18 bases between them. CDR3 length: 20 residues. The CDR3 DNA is TGTGCCAGCAGCTTAGCCCCGACATGGATTAGCCTCTCTGGGGCCAACGTCCTGACTTTC. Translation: CASSLAPTWISLSGANVLTF.

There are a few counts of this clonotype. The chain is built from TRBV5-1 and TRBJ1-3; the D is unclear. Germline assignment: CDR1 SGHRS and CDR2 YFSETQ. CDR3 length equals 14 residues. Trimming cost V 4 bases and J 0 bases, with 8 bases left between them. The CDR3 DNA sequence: TGCGCCAGCAGCCAACAGAGCTCTGGAAACACCATATATTTT. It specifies CASSQQSSGNTIYF.

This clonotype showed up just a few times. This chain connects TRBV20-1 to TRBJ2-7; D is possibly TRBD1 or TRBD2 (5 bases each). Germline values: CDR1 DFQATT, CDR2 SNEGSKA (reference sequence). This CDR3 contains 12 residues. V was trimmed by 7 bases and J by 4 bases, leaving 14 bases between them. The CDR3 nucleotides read TGCAGTGGAGAGGGGATCGTATACGAGCAGTACTTC. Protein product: CSGEGIVYEQYF.

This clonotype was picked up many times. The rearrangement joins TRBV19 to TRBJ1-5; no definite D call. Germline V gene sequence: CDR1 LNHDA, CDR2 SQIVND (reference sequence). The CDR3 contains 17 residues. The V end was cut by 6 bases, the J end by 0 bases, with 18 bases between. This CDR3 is CASRIKTADYSNQPQHF. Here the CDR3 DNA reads TGTGCCAGTAGGATTAAAACAGCAGATTATAGCAATCAGCCCCAGCATTTT. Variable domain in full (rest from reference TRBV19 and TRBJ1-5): DGGITQSPKYLFRKEGQNVTLSCEQNLNHDAMYWYRQDPGQGLRLIYYSQIVNDFQKGDIAEGYSVSREKKESFPLTVTSAQKNPTAFYLCASRIKTADYSNQPQHFGDGTRLSIL.

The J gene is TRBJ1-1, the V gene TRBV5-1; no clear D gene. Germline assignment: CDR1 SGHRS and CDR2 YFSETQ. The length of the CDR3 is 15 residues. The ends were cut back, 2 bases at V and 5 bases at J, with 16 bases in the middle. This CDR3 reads CASSFIDIPGTEAFF. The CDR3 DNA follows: TGCGCCAGCAGCTTCATCGACATCCCGGGTACTGAAGCTTTCTTT.

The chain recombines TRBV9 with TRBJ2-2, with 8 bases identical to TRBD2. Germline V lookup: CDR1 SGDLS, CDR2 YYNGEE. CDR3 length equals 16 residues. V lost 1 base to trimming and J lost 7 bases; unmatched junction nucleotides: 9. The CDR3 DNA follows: TGTGCCAGCAGCGTACCGGGACTAGAAGCTCTCGGGGAGCTGTTTTTT. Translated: CASSVPGLEALGELFF.

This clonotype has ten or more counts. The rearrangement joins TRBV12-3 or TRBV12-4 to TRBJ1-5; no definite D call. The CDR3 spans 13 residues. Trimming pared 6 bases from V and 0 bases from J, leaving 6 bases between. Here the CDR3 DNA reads TGTGCCAGCAGAGCTTATAGCAATCAGCCCCAGCATTTT. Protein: CASRAYSNQPQHF.

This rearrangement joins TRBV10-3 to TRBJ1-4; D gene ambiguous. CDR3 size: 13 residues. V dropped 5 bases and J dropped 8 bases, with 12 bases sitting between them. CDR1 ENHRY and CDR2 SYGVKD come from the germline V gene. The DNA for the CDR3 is TGTGCCATCAGTCTCGGAGGCGGGGAAAAACTGTTTTTT. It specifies CAISLGGGEKLFF.

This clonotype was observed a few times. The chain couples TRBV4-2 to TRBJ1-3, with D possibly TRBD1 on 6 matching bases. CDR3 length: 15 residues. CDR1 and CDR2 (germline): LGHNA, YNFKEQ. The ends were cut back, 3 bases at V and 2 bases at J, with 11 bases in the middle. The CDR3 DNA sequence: TGTGCCAGCAGCCAGGAAACAGGGACTGGAAACACCATATATTTT. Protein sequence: CASSQETGTGNTIYF.

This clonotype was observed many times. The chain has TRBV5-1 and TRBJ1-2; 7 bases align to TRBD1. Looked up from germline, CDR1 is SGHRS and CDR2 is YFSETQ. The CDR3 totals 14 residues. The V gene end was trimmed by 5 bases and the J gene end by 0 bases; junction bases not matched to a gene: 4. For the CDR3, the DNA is TGCGCCAGCAGGCGGGACAGCTCTAACTATGGCTACACCTTC. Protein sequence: CASRRDSSNYGYTF.

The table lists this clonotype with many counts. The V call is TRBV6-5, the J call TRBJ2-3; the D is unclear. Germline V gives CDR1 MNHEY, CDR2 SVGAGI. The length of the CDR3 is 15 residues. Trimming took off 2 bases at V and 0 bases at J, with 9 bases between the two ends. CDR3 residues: CASSYLHQSTDTQYF. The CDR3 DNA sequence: TGTGCCAGCAGTTACCTCCACCAGAGCACAGATACGCAGTATTTT.

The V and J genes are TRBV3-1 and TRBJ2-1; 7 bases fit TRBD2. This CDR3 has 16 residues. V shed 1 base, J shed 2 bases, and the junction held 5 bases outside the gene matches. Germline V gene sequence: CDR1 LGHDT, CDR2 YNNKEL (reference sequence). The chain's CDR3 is CASSQAGEGTYNEQFF. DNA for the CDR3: TGTGCCAGCAGCCAAGCCGGGGAGGGGACCTACAATGAGCAGTTCTTC.

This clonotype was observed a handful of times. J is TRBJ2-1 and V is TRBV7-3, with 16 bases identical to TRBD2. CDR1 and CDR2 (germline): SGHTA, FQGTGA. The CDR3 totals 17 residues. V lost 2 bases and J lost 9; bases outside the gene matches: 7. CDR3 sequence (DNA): TGTGCCAGCAGCTTAGCGGGACTAGCGGGAGGGGGGGGTGAGCAGTTCTTC. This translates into CASSLAGLAGGGGEQFF.

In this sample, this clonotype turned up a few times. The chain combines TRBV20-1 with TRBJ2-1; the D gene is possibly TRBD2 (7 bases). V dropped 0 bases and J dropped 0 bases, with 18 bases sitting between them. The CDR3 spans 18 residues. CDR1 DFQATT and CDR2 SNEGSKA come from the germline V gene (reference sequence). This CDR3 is CSARDGRGGLSSYNEQFF. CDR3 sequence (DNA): TGCAGTGCTAGAGATGGGAGGGGGGGACTGAGCTCCTACAATGAGCAGTTCTTC.

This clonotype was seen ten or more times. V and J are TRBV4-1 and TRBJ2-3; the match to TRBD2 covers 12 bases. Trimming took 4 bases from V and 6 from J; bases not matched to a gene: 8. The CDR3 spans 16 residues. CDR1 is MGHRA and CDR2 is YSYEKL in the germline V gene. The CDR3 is CASSRLAGALRDTQYF. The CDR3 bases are TGCGCCAGCAGCCGACTAGCGGGGGCCCTCAGGGATACGCAGTATTTT.

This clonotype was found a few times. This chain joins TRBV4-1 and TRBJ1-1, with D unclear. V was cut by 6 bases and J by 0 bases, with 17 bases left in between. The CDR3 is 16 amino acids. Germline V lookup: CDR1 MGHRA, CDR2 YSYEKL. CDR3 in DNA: TGCGCCAGCAGTCAGGTGAGAGCACGGATGAACACTGAAGCTTTCTTT. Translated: CASSQVRARMNTEAFF.

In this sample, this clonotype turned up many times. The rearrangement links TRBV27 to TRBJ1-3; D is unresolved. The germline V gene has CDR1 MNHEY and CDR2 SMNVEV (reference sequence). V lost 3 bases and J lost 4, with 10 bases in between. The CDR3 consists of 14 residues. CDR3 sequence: CASSFAGAGNTIYF. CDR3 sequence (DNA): TGTGCCAGCAGTTTTGCAGGAGCGGGAAACACCATATATTTT.